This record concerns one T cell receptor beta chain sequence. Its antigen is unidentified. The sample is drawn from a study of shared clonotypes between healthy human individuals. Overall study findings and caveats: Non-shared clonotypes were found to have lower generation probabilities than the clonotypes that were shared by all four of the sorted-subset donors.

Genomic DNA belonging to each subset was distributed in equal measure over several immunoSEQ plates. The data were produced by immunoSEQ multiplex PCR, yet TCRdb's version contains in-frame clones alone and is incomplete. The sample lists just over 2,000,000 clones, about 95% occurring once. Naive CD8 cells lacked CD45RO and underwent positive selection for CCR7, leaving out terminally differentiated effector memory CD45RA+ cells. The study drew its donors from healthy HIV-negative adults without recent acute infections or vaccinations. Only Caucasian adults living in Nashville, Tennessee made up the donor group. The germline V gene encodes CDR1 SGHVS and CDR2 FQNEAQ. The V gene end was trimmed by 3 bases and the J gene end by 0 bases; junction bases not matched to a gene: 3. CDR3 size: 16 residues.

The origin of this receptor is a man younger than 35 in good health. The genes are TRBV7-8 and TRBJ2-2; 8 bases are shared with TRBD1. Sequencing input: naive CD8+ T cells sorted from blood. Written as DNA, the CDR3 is TGTGCCAGCAGCTTTTTGACAGGGGCGAACACCGGGGAGCTGTTTTTT. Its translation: CASSFLTGANTGELFF.